This T cell receptor (beta chain) was sequenced during a study of blood T cell repertoires in COVID-19. TCRdb's table, derived via immunoSEQ multiplex PCR, lists solely in-frame clones and lacks some. The data hold hundreds of thousands of clones, with 85% to 90% observed a single time. The TCR sequence derives from a man aged 25-40 years who had recovered from COVID-19. Material for sequencing was PBMCs or T cells enriched from blood (not recorded which).

The CDR3 reads CASSLWAEGGYTF. In DNA, the CDR3 is TGTGCCAGCAGTTTGTGGGCAGAGGGTGGCTACACCTTC. The chain employs TRBV12-3 or TRBV12-4 and TRBJ1-2, with unresolved D. This CDR3 spans 13 amino acids. Trimming took off 3 bases at V and 7 bases at J, with 12 bases between the two ends.